These 30 T cell receptor beta chains share one sample of origin, sequenced in a study of cytomegalovirus exposure and HLA in healthy donors. PCR was performed using 60 Vbeta and 13 Jbeta primers. Profiling relied on immunoSEQ multiplex PCR, and the TCRdb table lists in-frame clones only, not all of them. The data hold approximately 140,000 clones, with 70% to 80% observed a single time. The sample consisted of PBMCs. The receptors were gathered from a young man in good health and CMV-seronegative.

This sequence joins TRBV29-1 and TRBJ2-2, with a possible D match to TRBD2 (7 bases). The CDR3 sequence is 14 residues long. Germline V CDR1 and CDR2: SQVTM, ANQGSEA. Trimming shortened V by 4 bases and J by 3 bases, and 12 bases separated the two germline ends. The CDR3 loop reads CSVVGGLDTGELFF. In DNA, the CDR3 is TGCAGCGTTGTGGGGGGGCTGGACACCGGGGAGCTGTTTTTT.

The V gene is TRBV7-6, the J gene TRBJ2-7, with 8 bases fitting TRBD2. V lost 2 bases to trimming and J lost 4 bases; unmatched junction nucleotides: 4. The CDR3 has 14 amino acids. Germline V gene lookup returns CDR1 SGHVS and CDR2 FNYEAQ. CDR3 DNA: TGTGCCAGCAGCTTACAGCGGGGGTTGTACGAGCAGTACTTC. This sequence encodes CASSLQRGLYEQYF.

The chain carries TRBV6-1 and TRBJ2-3, with D possibly being TRBD2 (6 bases). This CDR3 region has 16 residues. Trimming took off 2 bases at V and 1 base at J, with 13 bases between the two ends. In germline, CDR1 is MNHNS, CDR2 SASEGT. This chain's CDR3 is CASSERRERGTDTQYF. The CDR3 DNA reads TGTGCCAGCAGTGAACGGAGGGAGCGGGGCACAGATACGCAGTATTTT.

This clone appeared a few times. The chain has TRBV7-9 and TRBJ2-7; D call uncertain. The V gene's germline CDR1 is SEHNR and CDR2 FQNEAQ (reference sequence). V was trimmed by 2 bases and J by 2 bases, leaving 10 bases between them. This CDR3 contains 14 residues. As DNA, the CDR3 is TGTGCCAGCAGCTTAACACAGTTGACCTACGAGCAGTACTTC. Amino acids: CASSLTQLTYEQYF.

This clone was seen a handful of times. This sequence joins TRBV10-3 and TRBJ1-5; 7 bases are a match to TRBD1. The germline gives CDR1 ENHRY, CDR2 SYGVKD. V dropped 6 bases and J dropped 0; count of bases not matched to a gene: 5. The CDR3 is 15 amino acids. The DNA for the CDR3 is TGTGCCATCAGGCGAACAGGGGATAGCAATCAGCCCCAGCATTTT. It is translated as CAIRRTGDSNQPQHF.

V is TRBV19 and J is TRBJ2-1, with TRBD1 matching over 7 bases. The germline gives CDR1 LNHDA, CDR2 SQIVND (reference sequence). The CDR3 extends over 13 amino acids. V lost 5 bases and J lost 7; bases outside the gene matches: 5. Here the CDR3 reads CASSSQGLNEQFF. CDR3 in DNA: TGTGCCAGTAGTTCACAGGGGCTTAATGAGCAGTTCTTC.

The J gene is TRBJ2-1, the V gene TRBV4-1; possible D gene TRBD1, 5 bases. Trimming stripped 0 bases from V and 3 bases from J, with 12 bases between. Germline lookup yields CDR1 MGHRA and CDR2 YSYEKL. The CDR3 totals 16 residues. The DNA of the CDR3 is TGCGCCAGCAGCCAAGATGGGGCCAGGCGCTACAATGAGCAGTTCTTC. Protein: CASSQDGARRYNEQFF.

The chain is built from TRBV19 and TRBJ1-1; 8 nucleotides line up with TRBD1. CDR1 and CDR2 from the germline V gene are LNHDA and SQIVND (reference sequence). The CDR3 runs 14 residues. V shed 3 bases, J shed 4 bases, and the junction held 4 bases outside the gene matches. The CDR3 DNA follows: TGTGCCAGTAGTATTGGACAGGGTAGCACTGAAGCTTTCTTT. Its translation: CASSIGQGSTEAFF.

With regard to this clone: At the DNA level, this CDR3 is encoded by other sequences in the same sample as well. The V gene is TRBV5-1, the J gene TRBJ2-1; a possible D gene is TRBD1 (6 bases). The CDR3 has 13 amino acids. V was cut by 4 bases and J by 5 bases, with 10 bases left in between. Per germline, CDR1 SGHRS and CDR2 YFSETQ. This CDR3 is CASSLDRNNEQFF. The CDR3 DNA sequence: TGCGCCAGCAGCCTTGACAGGAACAATGAGCAGTTCTTC.

The chain links TRBV4-1 to TRBJ2-1; D is ambiguous. In germline, CDR1 is MGHRA, CDR2 YSYEKL. The CDR3 contains 19 residues. V was cut by 0 bases and J by 0 bases, with 18 bases left in between. The CDR3 region is CASSQDIRRRSSSYNEQFF. CDR3 DNA sequence: TGCGCCAGCAGCCAAGATATTCGAAGGCGGTCGAGCTCCTACAATGAGCAGTTCTTC.

This clone was seen more than once but under ten times. The J gene is TRBJ1-4, the V gene TRBV7-6; 7 positions match TRBD1. The CDR3 has 15 residues. With V trimmed by 5 bases and J by 5 bases, 8 bases remained unmatched. The germline gives CDR1 SGHVS, CDR2 FNYEAQ. CDR3 residues: CASSSTGVPNEKLFF. DNA of the CDR3: TGTGCCAGCAGCAGCACAGGGGTACCAAATGAAAAACTGTTTTTT.

The chain employs TRBV20-1 and TRBJ2-1; no definite D call. Looked up from germline, CDR1 is DFQATT and CDR2 is SNEGSKA (reference sequence). The V end was cut by 3 bases, the J end by 5 bases, with 5 bases between. The CDR3 runs 11 residues. The CDR3 region has the DNA TGCAGTGCTAGGGCAGACAATGAGCAGTTCTTC. Translating it yields CSARADNEQFF.

This sequence joins TRBV2 and TRBJ2-7; TRBD1 agrees at 9 bases. The CDR3 covers 16 residues. Germline CDR1 and CDR2: SNHLY and FYNNEI. V shed 1 base, J shed 5 bases, and the junction held 9 bases outside the gene matches. The CDR3 nucleotides read TGTGCCAGCAGTGAAGTTTTCGGGACAGGGACAAACGAGCAGTACTTC. It translates to CASSEVFGTGTNEQYF.

In DNA form, the CDR3 reads TGTGCCAGCAGCCCTCGGCAGGGGGCGTGGGAGACCCAGTACTTC. Its translation is CASSPRQGAWETQYF. The chain carries TRBV6-1 and TRBJ2-5; TRBD1 matches at 8 bases. This CDR3 comprises 15 residues. Germline V lookup: CDR1 MNHNS, CDR2 SASEGT. V shed 6 bases, J shed 5 bases, and the junction held 11 bases outside the gene matches.

The chain carries TRBV27 and TRBJ2-7, with TRBD2 identical over 14 bases. This CDR3 region has 17 residues. Germline V gene sequence: CDR1 MNHEY, CDR2 SMNVEV (reference sequence). V shed 6 bases, J shed 2 bases, and the junction held 9 bases outside the gene matches. The CDR3 spells CASSPLTSGRAPYEQYF. Here the CDR3 DNA reads TGTGCCAGCAGCCCCCTGACTAGCGGGAGGGCCCCCTACGAGCAGTACTTC.

The chain combines TRBV7-9 with TRBJ2-7, with 9 bases fitting TRBD1. Germline V gene lookup returns CDR1 SEHNR and CDR2 FQNEAQ (reference sequence). The V and J ends lost 8 bases and 0 bases, in that order; junction bases with no gene match: 11. CDR3 size: 16 residues. The CDR3 DNA is TGTGCCAGCGACAGGGGGGGGACCCTGAGCTCCTACGAGCAGTACTTC. It encodes CASDRGGTLSSYEQYF. The full variable domain, in which reference TRBV7-9 and TRBJ2-7 provide the parts outside the CDR3, is DTGVSQNPRHKITKRGQNVTFRCDPISEHNRLYWYRQTLGQGPEFLTYFQNEAQLEKSRLLSDRFSAERPKGSFSTLEIQRTEQGDSAMYLCASDRGGTLSSYEQYFGPGTRLTVT.

This clone was counted between two and nine times. V and J are TRBV6-6 and TRBJ2-7; TRBD2 aligns across 12 bases. J lost 6 bases, V lost 3 bases, and 3 bases had no gene match. This CDR3 has 14 amino acids. Germline-derived CDR1 and CDR2 are MNHNY and SVGAGI (reference sequence). The CDR3 sequence is CASSYLAGGPEQYF. CDR3 nucleotide sequence: TGTGCCAGCAGTTATCTAGCGGGGGGGCCCGAGCAGTACTTC.

This rearrangement joins TRBV19 to TRBJ2-2, with TRBD2 identical over 9 bases. In germline, CDR1 is LNHDA, CDR2 SQIVND (reference sequence). With V trimmed by 1 base and J by 0 bases, 6 bases remained unmatched. This CDR3 comprises 18 residues. The CDR3 DNA sequence: TGTGCCAGTAGTATAGCGGCTAGCGGGGCAACGAACACCGGGGAGCTGTTTTTT. It specifies CASSIAASGATNTGELFF.

This clone was observed once. The V call is TRBV9, the J call TRBJ2-7; no firm D call. The length of the CDR3 is 13 residues. Trimming took 3 bases from V and 1 from J, leaving 8 bases between them. Per germline, CDR1 SGDLS and CDR2 YYNGEE. The CDR3 coding sequence is TGTGCCAGCAGCGAGACTGTGTCCTACGAGCAGTACTTC. It codes for CASSETVSYEQYF.

This chain joins TRBV6-1 and TRBJ1-1; 7 bases match TRBD1. J was trimmed by 8 bases and V by 6 bases; bases with no gene match: 12. Looked up from germline, CDR1 is MNHNS and CDR2 is SASEGT. CDR3 length equals 14 residues. CDR3 sequence: CASRLTGMKTEAFF. DNA of the CDR3: TGTGCCAGCAGATTGACAGGGATGAAAACGGAAGCTTTCTTT.

The chain is built from TRBV6-1 and TRBJ2-1, with 7 bases that match TRBD2. Losses at the gene ends were 7 bases for V and 5 bases for J; bases not matched to a gene: 11. Germline lookup yields CDR1 MNHNS and CDR2 SASEGT. This CDR3 contains 15 residues. The CDR3 DNA reads as TGTGCCAGCACCTGGGAGGGGAGGGTCCACAATGAGCAGTTCTTC. It translates to CASTWEGRVHNEQFF.

The sample holds a few counts of this clone. The genes are TRBV2 and TRBJ2-4; 8 bases are shared with TRBD2. The CDR3 has 18 residues. Germline trimming cut 1 base from V and 10 bases from J; bases unmatched to any gene: 18. Germline assignment: CDR1 SNHLY and CDR2 FYNNEI. CDR3 amino acids: CASSEGTGGRGLSVIQYF. CDR3 coding DNA: TGTGCCAGCAGTGAAGGGACGGGGGGGCGGGGTTTGAGCGTGATTCAGTACTTC.

The genes are TRBV10-1 and TRBJ1-3, with D possibly being TRBD1 (6 bases). CDR1 and CDR2 from the germline V gene are WNHNN and SYGVQD (reference sequence). The CDR3 length is 18 residues. The V and J ends lost 3 bases and 0 bases respectively, with 18 bases between them. Written as DNA, the CDR3 is TGCGCCAGCAGTGACCCAGGGGAGGGGATAATCTCTGGAAACACCATATATTTT. Translated: CASSDPGEGIISGNTIYF.

The chain has TRBV7-9 and TRBJ1-2; 9 bases are shared with TRBD1. Germline loops: CDR1 SEHNR, CDR2 FQNEAQ (reference sequence). The CDR3 runs 14 residues. V lost 5 bases and J lost 4; bases outside the gene matches: 5. CDR3 sequence (DNA): TGTGCCAGCAGCGTTCCGGGACAGGGCTATGGCTACACCTTC. Protein product: CASSVPGQGYGYTF.

The V gene is TRBV19, the J gene TRBJ1-5; D gene unclear. This CDR3 has 14 residues. Per the germline V gene, CDR1 is LNHDA and CDR2 is SQIVND (reference sequence). Trimming left V 3 bases short and J 9 bases short, with 15 bases between. CDR3 bases: TGTGCCAGTAGTATCGTCGGATCCCCAGGGCCCCAGCATTTT. Translated: CASSIVGSPGPQHF.

The rearrangement joins TRBV30 to TRBJ1-3, with 8 bases lining up with TRBD1. V lost 3 bases to trimming and J lost 8 bases; unmatched junction nucleotides: 9. This CDR3 has 14 residues. Germline V gene lookup returns CDR1 GTSNPN and CDR2 SVGIG (reference sequence). The CDR3 DNA sequence: TGTGCCTGGAGGGTCGACAGGGGTCGGGACACCATATATTTT. Translating gives CAWRVDRGRDTIYF.

V usage is TRBV5-4 and J usage is TRBJ2-7; D gene uncertain. V was shortened by 2 bases and J by 0 bases, with 6 bases between the two germline ends. Germline V gene sequence: CDR1 SGHNT, CDR2 YYREEE (reference sequence). The CDR3 has 13 residues. The chain's CDR3 is CASSFASSYEQYF. CDR3 DNA: TGTGCCAGCAGCTTCGCCAGCTCCTACGAGCAGTACTTC.

This chain links TRBV30 with TRBJ2-7, with TRBD2 identical over 12 bases. With V trimmed by 7 bases and J by 3 bases, 10 bases remained unmatched. This CDR3 is built from 15 residues. From germline, CDR1 is GTSNPN and CDR2 SVGIG (reference sequence). The DNA of the CDR3 is TGTGCCTTCGAGGGGGAGACTAGCGGGAGCTACGAGCAGTACTTC. As protein: CAFEGETSGSYEQYF. Full variable domain (missing parts from reference TRBV30 and TRBJ2-7): SQTIHQWPATLVQPVGSPLSLECTVEGTSNPNLYWYRQAAGRGLQLLFYSVGIGQISSEVPQNLSASRPQDRQFILSSKKLLLSDSGFYLCAFEGETSGSYEQYFGPGTRLTVT.

J is TRBJ1-2 and V is TRBV18, with TRBD1 matching over 8 bases. The ends lost 5 bases at V and 6 bases at J; junction bases unmatched: 8. This CDR3 has 14 residues. The germline CDR1 and CDR2 sequences are KGHSH and LQKENI. The CDR3 loop is CASSYQGAEDGYTF. The CDR3 bases are TGTGCCAGCTCATATCAGGGGGCGGAAGATGGCTACACCTTC.

CDR3 nucleotides: TGTGCCAGCACCCAAGCGGGACAGGGGAAAACCGGGGAGCTGTTTTTT. It specifies CASTQAGQGKTGELFF. V usage is TRBV28 and J usage is TRBJ2-2; 10 bases map to TRBD1. Germline CDR1 is MDHEN and CDR2 is SYDVKM. The CDR3 length is 16 residues. J lost 5 bases, V lost 7 bases, and 10 bases had no gene match.